The entry below describes one T cell receptor (beta chain). Those enrolled in Seattle joined during active infection and were followed longitudinally afterward. The source of the sample is a study of blood T cell repertoires in COVID-19. Overall study context: The analysed material was cDNA or gDNA that came from T cells, B-cell-depleted T cells, or PBMCs.

Trimming stripped 0 bases from V and 3 bases from J, with 14 bases between. The germline V gene has CDR1 SGHTA and CDR2 FQGNSA. The CDR3 contains 16 residues. Some clones are missing from TCRdb's copy, which holds only in-frame ones; the method was immunoSEQ multiplex PCR. The sample lists 140,000 to 150,000 clones; approximately 85% were seen once. The source of this sequence is a woman aged 60-75 years with COVID-19, enrolled during active disease. The chain uses TRBV7-2 and TRBJ1-1; D unclear. The sequenced sample was peripheral blood. CDR3 loop: CASSLAFMGGYTEAFF. In DNA form, the CDR3 reads TGTGCCAGCAGCTTAGCGTTTATGGGAGGGTACACTGAAGCTTTCTTT. The variable domain in full, completed from reference TRBV7-2 and TRBJ1-1, reads GAGVSQSPSNKVTEKGKDVELRCDPISGHTALYWYRQSLGQGLEFLIYFQGNSAPDKSGLPSDRFSAERTGGSVSTLTIQRTQQEDSAVYLCASSLAFMGGYTEAFFGQGTRLTVV.